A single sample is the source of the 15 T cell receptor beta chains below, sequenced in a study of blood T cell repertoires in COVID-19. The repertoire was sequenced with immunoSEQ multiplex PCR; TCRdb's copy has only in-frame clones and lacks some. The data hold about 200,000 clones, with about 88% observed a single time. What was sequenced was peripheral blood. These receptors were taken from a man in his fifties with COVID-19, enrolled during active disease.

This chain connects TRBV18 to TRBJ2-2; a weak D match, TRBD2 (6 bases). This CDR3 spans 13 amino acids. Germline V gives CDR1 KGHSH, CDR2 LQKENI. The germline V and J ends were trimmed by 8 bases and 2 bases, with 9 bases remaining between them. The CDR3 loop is CASEGTNTGELFF. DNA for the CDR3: TGTGCCAGCGAGGGGACTAACACCGGGGAGCTGTTTTTT.

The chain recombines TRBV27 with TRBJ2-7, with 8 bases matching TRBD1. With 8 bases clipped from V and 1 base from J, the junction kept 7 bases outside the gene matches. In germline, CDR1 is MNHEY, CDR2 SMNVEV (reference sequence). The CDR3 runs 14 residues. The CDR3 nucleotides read TGTGCCAGCTTTAGGACAGGGCAATCCTACGAGCAGTACTTC. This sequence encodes CASFRTGQSYEQYF.

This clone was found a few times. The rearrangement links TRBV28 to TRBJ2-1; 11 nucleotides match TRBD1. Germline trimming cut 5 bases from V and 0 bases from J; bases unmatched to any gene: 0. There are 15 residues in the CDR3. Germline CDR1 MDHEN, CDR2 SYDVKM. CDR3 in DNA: TGTGCCAGCAGTGGGACAGGGGGCTCCTACAATGAGCAGTTCTTC. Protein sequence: CASSGTGGSYNEQFF. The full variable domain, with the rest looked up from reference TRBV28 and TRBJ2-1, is DVKVTQSSRYLVKRTGEKVFLECVQDMDHENMFWYRQDPGLGLRLIYFSYDVKMKEKGDIPEGYSVSREKKERFSLILESASTNQTSMYLCASSGTGGSYNEQFFGPGTRLTVL.

CDR3 protein: CASSDGEETQYF. CDR3 bases: TGTGCCAGCTCAGACGGGGAGGAGACCCAGTACTTC. This chain links TRBV18 with TRBJ2-5, with D possibly matching TRBD2 (5 bases). V was trimmed by 5 bases and J by 5 bases, leaving 9 bases between them. Germline loops: CDR1 KGHSH, CDR2 LQKENI. This CDR3 has 12 residues. The full variable domain, its missing parts supplied by reference TRBV18 and TRBJ2-5, is NAGVMQNPRHLVRRRGQEARLRCSPMKGHSHVYWYRQLPEEGLKFMVYLQKENIIDESGMPKERFSAEFPKEGPSILRIQQVVRGDSAAYFCASSDGEETQYFGPGTRLLVL.

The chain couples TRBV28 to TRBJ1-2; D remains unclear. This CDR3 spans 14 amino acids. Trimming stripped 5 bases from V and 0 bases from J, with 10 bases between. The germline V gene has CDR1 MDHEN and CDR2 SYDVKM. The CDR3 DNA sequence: TGTGCCAGCAGTCCAGCAGGTACTAACTATGGCTACACCTTC. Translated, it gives CASSPAGTNYGYTF.

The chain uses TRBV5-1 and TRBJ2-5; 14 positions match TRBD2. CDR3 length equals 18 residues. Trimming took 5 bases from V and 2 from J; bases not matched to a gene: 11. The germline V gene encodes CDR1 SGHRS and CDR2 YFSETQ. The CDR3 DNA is TGCGCCAGCAGATCCGGACTAGCGGGAGGCGGGAGTCAAGAGACCCAGTACTTC. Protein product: CASRSGLAGGGSQETQYF.

The CDR3 region is CASRNNREMNTEAFF. CDR3 coding DNA: TGTGCCAGCAGAAATAACAGGGAAATGAACACTGAAGCTTTCTTT. This sequence joins TRBV13 and TRBJ1-1; a weak D match, TRBD1 (6 bases). Germline V gene data show CDR1 as PRHDT and CDR2 as FYEKMQ (reference sequence). This CDR3 has 15 amino acids. Trimming left V 6 bases short and J 0 bases short, with 14 bases between.

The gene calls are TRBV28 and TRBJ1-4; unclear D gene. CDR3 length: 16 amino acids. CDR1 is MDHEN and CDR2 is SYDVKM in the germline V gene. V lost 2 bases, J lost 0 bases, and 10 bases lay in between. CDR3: CASSLPRLTTNEKLFF. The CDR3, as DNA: TGTGCCAGCAGTTTACCGAGGCTCACAACTAATGAAAAACTGTTTTTT.

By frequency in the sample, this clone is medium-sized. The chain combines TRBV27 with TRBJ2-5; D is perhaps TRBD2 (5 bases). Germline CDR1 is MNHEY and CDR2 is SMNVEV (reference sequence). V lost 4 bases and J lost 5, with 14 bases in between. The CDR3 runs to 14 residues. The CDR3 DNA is TGTGCCAGCAGTTCCCGGGGAGCCGACGAGACCCAGTACTTC. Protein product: CASSSRGADETQYF.

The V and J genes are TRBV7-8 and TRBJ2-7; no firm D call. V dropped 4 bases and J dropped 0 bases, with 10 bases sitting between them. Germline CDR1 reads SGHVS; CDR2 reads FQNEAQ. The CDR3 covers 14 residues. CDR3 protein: CASSSSVFSYEQYF. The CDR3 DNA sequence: TGTGCCAGCAGCTCCTCAGTTTTCTCCTACGAGCAGTACTTC. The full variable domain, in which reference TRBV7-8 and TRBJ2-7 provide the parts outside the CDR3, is GAGVSQSPRYKVAKRGQDVALRCDPISGHVSLFWYQQALGQGPEFLTYFQNEAQLDKSGLPSDRFFAERPEGSVSTLKIQRTQQEDSAVYLCASSSSVFSYEQYFGPGTRLTVT.

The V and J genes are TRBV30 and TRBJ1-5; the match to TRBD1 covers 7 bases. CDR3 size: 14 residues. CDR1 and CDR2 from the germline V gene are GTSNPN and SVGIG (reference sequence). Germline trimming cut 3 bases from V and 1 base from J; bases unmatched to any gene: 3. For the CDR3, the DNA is TGTGCCTGGAGCAAGGGGGCGAGCAATCAGCCCCAGCATTTT. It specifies CAWSKGASNQPQHF.

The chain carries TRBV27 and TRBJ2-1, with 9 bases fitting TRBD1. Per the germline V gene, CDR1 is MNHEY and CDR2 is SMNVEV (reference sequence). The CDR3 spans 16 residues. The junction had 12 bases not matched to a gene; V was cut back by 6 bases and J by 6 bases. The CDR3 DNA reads TGTGCCAGCAGCTCTTTGGGGGACAGGGAGGTCAATGAGCAGTTCTTC. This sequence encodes CASSSLGDREVNEQFF.

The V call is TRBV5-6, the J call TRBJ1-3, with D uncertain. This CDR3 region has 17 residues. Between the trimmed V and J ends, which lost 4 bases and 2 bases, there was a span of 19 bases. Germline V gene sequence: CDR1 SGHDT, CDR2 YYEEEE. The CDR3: CASSRDRGERTGNTIYF. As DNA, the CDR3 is TGTGCCAGCAGCCGCGATCGGGGTGAGAGAACTGGAAACACCATATATTTT.

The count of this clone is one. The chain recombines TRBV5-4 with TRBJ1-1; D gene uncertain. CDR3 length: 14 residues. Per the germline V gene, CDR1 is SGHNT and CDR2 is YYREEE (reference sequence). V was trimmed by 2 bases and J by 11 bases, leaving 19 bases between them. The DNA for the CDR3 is TGTGCCAGCAGCTTCAAGGGAGCTCAATCGATGGCTTTCTTT. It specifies CASSFKGAQSMAFF.

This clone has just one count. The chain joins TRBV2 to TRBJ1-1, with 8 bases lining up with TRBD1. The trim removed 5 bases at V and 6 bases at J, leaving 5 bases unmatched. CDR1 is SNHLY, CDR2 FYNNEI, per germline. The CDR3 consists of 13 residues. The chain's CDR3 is CASSTDRDAEAFF. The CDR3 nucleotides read TGTGCCAGCAGTACGGACAGGGACGCTGAAGCTTTCTTT.